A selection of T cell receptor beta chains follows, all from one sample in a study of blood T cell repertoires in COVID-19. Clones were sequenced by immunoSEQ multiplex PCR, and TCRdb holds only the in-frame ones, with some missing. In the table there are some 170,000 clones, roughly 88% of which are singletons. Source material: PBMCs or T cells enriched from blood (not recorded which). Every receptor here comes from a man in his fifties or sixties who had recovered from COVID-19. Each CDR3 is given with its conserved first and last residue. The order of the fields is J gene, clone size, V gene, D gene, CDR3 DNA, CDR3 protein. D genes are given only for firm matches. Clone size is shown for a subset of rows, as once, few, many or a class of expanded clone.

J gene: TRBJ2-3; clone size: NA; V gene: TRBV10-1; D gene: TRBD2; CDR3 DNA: TGCGCCAGCAGTGATTCGGCTAGCGGGGGCACAGATACGCAGTATTTT; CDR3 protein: CASSDSASGGTDTQYF
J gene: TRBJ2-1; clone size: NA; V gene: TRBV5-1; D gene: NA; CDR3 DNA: TGCGCCAGCAGCCCGGTGGGGACGACAGGAAACAATTACAATGAGCAGTTCTTC; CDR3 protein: CASSPVGTTGNNYNEQFF
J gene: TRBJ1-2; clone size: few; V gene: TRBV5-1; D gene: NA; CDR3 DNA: TGCGCCAGCAGCCTGGGGGGCTCGAGATGGCCTCTCTTC; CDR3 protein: CASSLGGSRWPLF
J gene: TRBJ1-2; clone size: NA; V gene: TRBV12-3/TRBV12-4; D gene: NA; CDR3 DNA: TGTGCCAGCACCATCTTCGGTAACTATGGCTACACCTTC; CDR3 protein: CASTIFGNYGYTF
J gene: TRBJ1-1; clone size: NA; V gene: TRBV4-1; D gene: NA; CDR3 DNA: TGCGCCAGCAGCCAAGATTTGGAGGGGCAAGCTTTCTTT; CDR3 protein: CASSQDLEGQAFF
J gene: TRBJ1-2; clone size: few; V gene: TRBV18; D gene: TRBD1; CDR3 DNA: TGTGCCAGCTCCCCGACAGGGTATGGCTACACCTTC; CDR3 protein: CASSPTGYGYTF
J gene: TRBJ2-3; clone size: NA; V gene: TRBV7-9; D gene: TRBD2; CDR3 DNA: TGTGCCAGCAGCAACGGACTAGCGGGGGTGGATACGCAGTATTTT; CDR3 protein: CASSNGLAGVDTQYF
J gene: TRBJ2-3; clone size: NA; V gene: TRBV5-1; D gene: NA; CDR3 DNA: TGCGCCAGCAGCTCAGGGTCCGCTAAACCCACAGATACGCAGTATTTT; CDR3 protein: CASSSGSAKPTDTQYF
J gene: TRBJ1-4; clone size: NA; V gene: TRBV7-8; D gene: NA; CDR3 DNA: TGTGCCAGCAGCTTAACGGGTACTAATGAAAAACTGTTTTTT; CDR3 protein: CASSLTGTNEKLFF
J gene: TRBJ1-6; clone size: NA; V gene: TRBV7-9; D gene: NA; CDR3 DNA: TGTGCCAGCAGCTTTTCAGGGGCTAGTGGTAATTCACCCCTCCACTTT; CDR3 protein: CASSFSGASGNSPLHF
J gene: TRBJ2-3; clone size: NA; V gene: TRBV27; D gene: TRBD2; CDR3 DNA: TGTGCCAGCACACTAGCGGGGGCCAGCACAGATACGCAGTATTTT; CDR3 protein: CASTLAGASTDTQYF
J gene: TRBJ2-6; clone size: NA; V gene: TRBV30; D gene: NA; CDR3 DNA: TGTGCCTGGAGTGCGGGCAGGGATTCTTCTGGGGCCAACGTCCTGACTTTC; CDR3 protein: CAWSAGRDSSGANVLTF
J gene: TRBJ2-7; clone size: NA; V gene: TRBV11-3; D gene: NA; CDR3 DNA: TGTGCCAGCAGCTTAGCTTCCGGCTCCTACGAGCAGTACTTC; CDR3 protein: CASSLASGSYEQYF
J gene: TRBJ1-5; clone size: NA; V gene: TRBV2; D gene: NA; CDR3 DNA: TGTGCCAGCAGGGAACTAGCATCGCCCCAGCATTTT; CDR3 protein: CASRELASPQHF
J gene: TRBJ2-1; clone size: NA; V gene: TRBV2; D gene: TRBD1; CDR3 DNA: TGTGCCAGCAGTGGGACAGGGCTCGATGAGCAGTTCTTC; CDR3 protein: CASSGTGLDEQFF
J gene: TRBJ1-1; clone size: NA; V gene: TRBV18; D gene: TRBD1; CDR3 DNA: TGTGCCAGCTCGGGGATACAGGGGGCGAATTCAGGTCGAGCTTTCTTT; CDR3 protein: CASSGIQGANSGRAFF
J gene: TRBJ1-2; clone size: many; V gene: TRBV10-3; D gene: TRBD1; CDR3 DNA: TGTGCCATCACCTTACAGGGGAAGGAGCGTGGCTACACCTTC; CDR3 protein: CAITLQGKERGYTF
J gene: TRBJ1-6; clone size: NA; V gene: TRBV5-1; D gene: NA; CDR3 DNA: TGCGCCAGCAGCTTGGCCGCGAGCTCCTATAATTCACCCCTCCACTTT; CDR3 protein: CASSLAASSYNSPLHF
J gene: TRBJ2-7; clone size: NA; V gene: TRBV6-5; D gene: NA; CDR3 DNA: TGTGCCAGCTCAAAGACATCCTACGAGCAGTACTTC; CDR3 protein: CASSKTSYEQYF
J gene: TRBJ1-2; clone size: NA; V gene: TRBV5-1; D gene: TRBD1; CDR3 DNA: TGCGCCAGCGGGACAGGGGGTCATGGCTACACCTTC; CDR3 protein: CASGTGGHGYTF
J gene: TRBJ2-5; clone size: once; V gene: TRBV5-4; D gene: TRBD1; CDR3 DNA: TGTGCCAGCAGTAACAGGGGCGTGGGGTTCGCCGCGTTGGAGACCCAGTACTTC; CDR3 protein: CASSNRGVGFAALETQYF
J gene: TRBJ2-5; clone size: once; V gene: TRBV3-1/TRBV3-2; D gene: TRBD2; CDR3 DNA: TGTGCCAGCAGCAAGGGACTAGCGGGGAAACAAGAGACCCAGTACTTC; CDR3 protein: CASSKGLAGKQETQYF
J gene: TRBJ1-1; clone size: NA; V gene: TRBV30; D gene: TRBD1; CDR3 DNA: TGCGTATTGACAGGGGGTTCTTCGAACACTGAAGCTTTCTTT; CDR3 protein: CVLTGGSSNTEAFF
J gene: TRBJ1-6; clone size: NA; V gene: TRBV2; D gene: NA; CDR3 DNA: TGTGCCAGCACCCTATCCCAGGGGACCTATAATTCACCCCTCCACTTT; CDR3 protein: CASTLSQGTYNSPLHF
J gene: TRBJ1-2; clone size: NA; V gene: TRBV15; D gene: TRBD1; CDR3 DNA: TGTGCCACCAGCACCCTAACAGGGGATGGCTACACCTTC; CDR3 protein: CATSTLTGDGYTF
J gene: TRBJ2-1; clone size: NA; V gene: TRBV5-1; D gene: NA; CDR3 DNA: TGCGCCAGCAGCGCCGACATCTCCTACAATGAGCAGTTCTTC; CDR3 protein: CASSADISYNEQFF
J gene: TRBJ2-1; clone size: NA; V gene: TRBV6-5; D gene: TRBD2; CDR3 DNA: TGTGCCAGCAGACCCTGGCGGGGGGGCTACAATGAGCAGTTCTTC; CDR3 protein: CASRPWRGGYNEQFF
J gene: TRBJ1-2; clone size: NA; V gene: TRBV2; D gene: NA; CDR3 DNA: TGTGCCAGCAGTGAAGCTATTACAGGGCTCCCCTATGGCTACACCTTC; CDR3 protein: CASSEAITGLPYGYTF
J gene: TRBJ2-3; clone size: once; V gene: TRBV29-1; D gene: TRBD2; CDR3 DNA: TGCAGCGTCCTGTGGCTAGCGGGGGGACTTAGCACAGATACGCAGTATTTT; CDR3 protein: CSVLWLAGGLSTDTQYF
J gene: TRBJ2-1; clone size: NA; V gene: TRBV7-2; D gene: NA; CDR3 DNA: TGTGCCAGCAGCTTTACCGCTAGAAACAATGAGCAGTTCTTC; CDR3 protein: CASSFTARNNEQFF
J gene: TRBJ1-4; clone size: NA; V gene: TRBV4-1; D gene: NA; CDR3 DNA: TGCGCCAGCAGCCACTGGACAGTAAATGAAAAACTGTTTTTT; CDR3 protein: CASSHWTVNEKLFF
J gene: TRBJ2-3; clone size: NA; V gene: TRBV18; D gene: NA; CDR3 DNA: TGTGCCAGCTCACCACAGGGGCAAGGCACAGATACGCAGTATTTT; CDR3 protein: CASSPQGQGTDTQYF
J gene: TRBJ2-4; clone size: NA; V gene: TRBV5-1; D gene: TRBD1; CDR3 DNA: TGCGCCAGCAGGGCTGGGACAGACATAGCCAAAAACATTCAGTACTTC; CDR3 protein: CASRAGTDIAKNIQYF
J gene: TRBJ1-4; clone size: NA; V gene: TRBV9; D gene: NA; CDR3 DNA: TGTGCCAGCAGCGTAGGATACAGGAAAGATGAAAAACTGTTTTTT; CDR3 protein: CASSVGYRKDEKLFF
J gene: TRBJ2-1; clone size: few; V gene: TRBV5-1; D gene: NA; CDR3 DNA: TGCGCCAGTACTAGTGAAGGGTATGAGCAGTTCTTC; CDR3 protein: CASTSEGYEQFF
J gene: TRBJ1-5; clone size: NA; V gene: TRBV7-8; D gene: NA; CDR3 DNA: TGTGCCAGCAGTCCCGCCAGGGTTAGCAATCAGCCCCAGCATTTT; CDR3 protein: CASSPARVSNQPQHF
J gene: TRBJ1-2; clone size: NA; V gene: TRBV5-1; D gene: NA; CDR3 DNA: TGCGCCAGCAGCTTGGATAGTGGAGGGAGGAACTATGGCTACACCTTC; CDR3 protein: CASSLDSGGRNYGYTF
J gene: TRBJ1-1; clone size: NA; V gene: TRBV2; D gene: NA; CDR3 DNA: TGTGCCAGCATGTATCTTATGAGCAACACTGAAGCTTTCTTT; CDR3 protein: CASMYLMSNTEAFF
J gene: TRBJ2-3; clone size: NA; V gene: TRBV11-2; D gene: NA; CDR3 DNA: TGTGCCAGCAGCTTAGATTCCCAAGCGGGCACGCAGTATTTT; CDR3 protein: CASSLDSQAGTQYF
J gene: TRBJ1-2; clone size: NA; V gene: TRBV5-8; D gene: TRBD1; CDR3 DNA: TGTGCCAGCAGCTTGGAGGGGACAGAAGCCTATGGCTACACCTTC; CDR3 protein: CASSLEGTEAYGYTF
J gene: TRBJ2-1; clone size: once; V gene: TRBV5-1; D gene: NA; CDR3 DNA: TGCGCCAGCAACGTAGATACAGGGCAGGTTCAGTTCTTC; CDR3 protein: CASNVDTGQVQFF
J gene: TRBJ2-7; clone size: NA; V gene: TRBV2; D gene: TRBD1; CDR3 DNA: TGTGCCAGCAGTGAACCACATCCTCCCGGGACAGTCGGGTTTAGCTACGAGCAGTACTTC; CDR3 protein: CASSEPHPPGTVGFSYEQYF
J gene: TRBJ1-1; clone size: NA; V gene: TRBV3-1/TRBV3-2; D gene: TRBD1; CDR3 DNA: TGTGCCAGCAGGAACACAGGGGGCTCGTCTGAAGCTTTCTTT; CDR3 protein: CASRNTGGSSEAFF
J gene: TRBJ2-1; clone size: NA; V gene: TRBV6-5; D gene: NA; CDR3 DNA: TGTGCCAGCAGTTTCCTGAAGCGAGGTTCGTACAATGAGCAGTTCTTC; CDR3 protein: CASSFLKRGSYNEQFF
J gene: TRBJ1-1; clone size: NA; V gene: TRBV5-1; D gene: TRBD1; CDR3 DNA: TGCGCCAGCAGCTTAACAGGGGAGAACACTGAAGCTTTCTTT; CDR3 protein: CASSLTGENTEAFF
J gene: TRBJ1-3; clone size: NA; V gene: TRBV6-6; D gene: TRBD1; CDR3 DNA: TGTGCCAGCAGTTACGGGCAGGGGGCGTGGGGAAACACCATATATTTT; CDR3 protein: CASSYGQGAWGNTIYF